What follows is one T cell receptor (beta chain) and its context. Trimming took 5 bases from V and 3 from J, leaving 8 bases between them. The CDR3 has 13 residues. CDR1 and CDR2 (germline): MNHEY, SVGEGT. The source of the sample is a study of blood T cell repertoires in COVID-19. On the study more broadly: T cells, B-cell-depleted T cells, or PBMCs supplied cDNA or gDNA.

As processed by the authors: Estimation of nucleated cell counts was performed using reference gene primer amplification. The table came from immunoSEQ multiplex PCR; TCRdb's copy has only in-frame clones and leaves some out. The V and J calls and the clone size are those of that table, but D and trimming were determined from the DNA. This table has 150,000 to 200,000 clones, approximately 85% appearing once. This clonotype originated in a woman of 80 years or more with acute or convalescent COVID-19. V and J are TRBV6-2 or TRBV6-3 and TRBJ2-1; D is uncertain. Sequenced sample: peripheral blood. The CDR3 loop reads CASSEYGYNEQFF. The DNA of the CDR3 is TGTGCCAGCAGTGAGTACGGCTACAATGAGCAGTTCTTC.